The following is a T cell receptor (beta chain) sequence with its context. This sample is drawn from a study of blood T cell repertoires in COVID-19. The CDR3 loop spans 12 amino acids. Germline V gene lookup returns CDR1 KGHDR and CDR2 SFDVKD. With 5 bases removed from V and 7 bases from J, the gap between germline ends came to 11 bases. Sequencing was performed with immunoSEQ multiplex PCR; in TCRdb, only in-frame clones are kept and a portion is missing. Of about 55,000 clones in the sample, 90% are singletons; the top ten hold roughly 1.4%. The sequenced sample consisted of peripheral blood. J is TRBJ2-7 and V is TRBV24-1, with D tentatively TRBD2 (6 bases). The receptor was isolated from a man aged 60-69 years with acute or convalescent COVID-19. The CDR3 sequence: CATSGGVEEQYF. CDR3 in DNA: TGTGCCACCAGTGGGGGGGTGGAGGAGCAGTACTTC.